The 26 T cell receptor beta chains in this list originate from one sample, sequenced in a study of T cell responses to AZD1222 COVID-19 vaccine. The table came from immunoSEQ multiplex PCR; TCRdb's copy has only in-frame clones and leaves some out. Seen here are 110,000 to 150,000 clones, around 85% observed once, and the top ten hold under 9.5%. This sample comprised peripheral blood, obtained on day 0 of AZD1222 vaccination. These receptors all come from an adult in good health.

The V gene is TRBV19, the J gene TRBJ1-4; D gene uncertain. The V gene lost 5 bases and the J gene lost 6 bases, with 13 bases spanning the gap. The germline CDR1 and CDR2 sequences are LNHDA and SQIVND (reference sequence). CDR3 length: 14 residues. The DNA for the CDR3 is TGTGCCAGTAGTCCCGTTGGCATTGATGAAAAACTGTTTTTT. This gives the protein CASSPVGIDEKLFF.

The rearrangement joins TRBV6-5 to TRBJ2-6; no definite D call. Looked up from germline, CDR1 is MNHEY and CDR2 is SVGAGI. V lost 8 bases to trimming and J lost 2 bases, with 7 bases between them. The CDR3 is 13 residues long. Here the CDR3 reads CASVAPGANVLTF. The CDR3 coding sequence is TGTGCCAGCGTGGCCCCTGGGGCCAACGTCCTGACTTTC.

This chain links TRBV29-1 with TRBJ2-2; D gene unclear. The CDR3 length is 13 residues. The germline V gene has CDR1 SQVTM and CDR2 ANQGSEA. With 3 bases removed from V and 5 bases from J, the gap between germline ends came to 10 bases. The CDR3 region is CSVDVSRTGELFF. The CDR3 DNA reads TGCAGCGTTGATGTCTCGAGAACCGGGGAGCTGTTTTTT.

The CDR3 DNA reads as TGTGCCAGCAGTGATGCAGGTGAGGCGAGGCCTGAAGCTTTCTTT. Residues: CASSDAGEARPEAFF. J is TRBJ1-1 and V is TRBV25-1, with D uncertain. The CDR3 is made up of 15 amino acids. V was trimmed by 3 bases and J by 6 bases, leaving 17 bases between them. CDR1 is MGHDK, CDR2 SYGVNS, per germline.

The chain joins TRBV19 to TRBJ2-1, with 11 bases lining up with TRBD2. V shed 4 bases, J shed 0 bases, and the junction held 20 bases outside the gene matches. Germline lookup yields CDR1 LNHDA and CDR2 SQIVND (reference sequence). The CDR3 spans 22 residues. CDR3 loop: CASSRRGLLAGDWKSSYNEQFF. The CDR3 nucleotides are TGTGCCAGTAGTAGGAGGGGTCTACTAGCGGGAGACTGGAAGAGCTCCTACAATGAGCAGTTCTTC.

The chain is built from TRBV4-1 and TRBJ1-1; tentatively, D is TRBD1 (6 bases). Trimming stripped 3 bases from V and 1 base from J, with 12 bases between. Germline loops: CDR1 MGHRA, CDR2 YSYEKL. This CDR3 contains 15 residues. This CDR3 is CASSQEGHQNTEAFF. The CDR3 region has the DNA TGCGCCAGCAGCCAGGAGGGACACCAGAACACTGAAGCTTTCTTT.

The chain uses TRBV12-3 or TRBV12-4 and TRBJ2-5; perhaps TRBD2 as D (5 bases). The CDR3 has 12 residues. With 1 base removed from V and 5 bases from J, the gap between germline ends came to 5 bases. The CDR3 region is CASSLGRETQYF. The CDR3 nucleotides are TGTGCCAGCAGTTTAGGGAGGGAGACCCAGTACTTC.

This chain uses TRBV5-1 with TRBJ2-7, with D uncertain. V lost 0 bases to trimming and J lost 1 base, with 11 bases between them. CDR3 size: 15 residues. Germline V lookup: CDR1 SGHRS, CDR2 YFSETQ. CDR3 coding DNA: TGCGCCAGCAGCTTGGAGGGTGACGGTTCCTACGAGCAGTACTTC. Translation gives CASSLEGDGSYEQYF. Based on the CDR3 plus reference TRBV5-1 and TRBJ2-7, the full variable domain is KAGVTQTPRYLIKTRGQQVTLSCSPISGHRSVSWYQQTPGQGLQFLFEYFSETQRNKGNFPGRFSGRQFSNSRSEMNVSTLELGDSALYLCASSLEGDGSYEQYFGPGTRLTVT.

This CDR3 reads CASRPWGTNTGELFF. The CDR3 DNA sequence: TGTGCCAGCAGGCCATGGGGGACGAACACCGGGGAGCTGTTTTTT. The chain recombines TRBV28 with TRBJ2-2; D is perhaps TRBD1 or TRBD2 (5 bases each). Germline CDR1 is MDHEN and CDR2 is SYDVKM. The length of the CDR3 is 15 residues. V lost 6 bases to trimming and J lost 0 bases, with 11 bases between them.

This clone has only a few counts. This chain connects TRBV4-1 to TRBJ1-1; 9 positions match TRBD1. Germline trimming cut 1 base from V and 5 bases from J; bases unmatched to any gene: 5. In germline, CDR1 is MGHRA, CDR2 YSYEKL. The CDR3 totals 15 residues. The CDR3 region has the DNA TGCGCCAGCAGCCAAGCCCACAGGGGGCGAACTGAAGCTTTCTTT. This encodes CASSQAHRGRTEAFF.

The chain joins TRBV5-1 to TRBJ1-2; the D gene is possibly TRBD1 (5 bases). This CDR3 spans 15 amino acids. The V end was cut by 4 bases, the J end by 4 bases, with 17 bases between. Germline CDR1 and CDR2: SGHRS and YFSETQ. The CDR3: CASSTGTGYGYGYTF. Here the CDR3 DNA reads TGCGCCAGCAGCACGGGGACCGGATACGGCTATGGCTACACCTTC.

The chain recombines TRBV19 with TRBJ1-4, with 7 bases matching TRBD1. The CDR3 covers 13 residues. After removal of 3 bases from V and 10 bases from J, the junction contained 5 bases not matched to a gene. Germline CDR1 is LNHDA and CDR2 is SQIVND (reference sequence). DNA of the CDR3: TGTGCCAGTAGTATTGGGACAGTACCAAAACTGTTTTTT. It is translated as CASSIGTVPKLFF.

The CDR3 nucleotides read TGTGCCATCAGTGACTCTGACAGGGTAGACGGCTATGGCTACACCTTC. This gives the protein CAISDSDRVDGYGYTF. J is TRBJ1-2 and V is TRBV10-3; 7 bases line up with TRBD1. V trimming: 3 bases; J trimming: 4 bases; junction bases outside the gene matches: 11. This CDR3 has 16 amino acids. Germline values: CDR1 ENHRY, CDR2 SYGVKD.

The rearrangement links TRBV7-9 to TRBJ2-1, with 13 nucleotides matching TRBD2. With 5 bases clipped from V and 7 bases from J, the junction kept 2 bases outside the gene matches. CDR3 length: 14 residues. CDR1 is SEHNR, CDR2 FQNEAQ, per germline (reference sequence). Here the CDR3 reads CASSLTSGRNEQFF. In DNA, the CDR3 is TGTGCCAGCAGCCTGACTAGCGGGAGGAATGAGCAGTTCTTC.

This rearrangement joins TRBV30 to TRBJ1-5; D ambiguous. CDR1 and CDR2 (germline): GTSNPN, SVGIG (reference sequence). The ends were cut back, 0 bases at V and 1 base at J, with 16 bases in the middle. The length of the CDR3 is 17 residues. The CDR3 reads CAWSVSRSLRSNQPQHF. DNA for the CDR3: TGTGCCTGGAGTGTCTCCAGGTCCTTGAGGAGCAATCAGCCCCAGCATTTT.

The V and J genes are TRBV5-1 and TRBJ2-7, with a tentative D call TRBD1 (5 bases). Trimming took 1 base from V and 2 from J, leaving 10 bases between them. The germline CDR1 and CDR2 sequences are SGHRS and YFSETQ. The CDR3 has 14 amino acids. In nucleotides, the CDR3 is TGCGCCAGCAGCTTGAGGCAGGGCACCTACGAGCAGTACTTC. It specifies CASSLRQGTYEQYF.

This clone is a singleton in its sample. Written as DNA, the CDR3 is TGTGCCAGCAGCTTAGAACTAGCGGGACGATACAATGAGCAGTTCTTC. It specifies CASSLELAGRYNEQFF. The chain links TRBV7-8 to TRBJ2-1, with 10 bases identical to TRBD2. The junction had 4 bases not matched to a gene; V was cut back by 1 base and J by 4 bases. The CDR3 sequence is 16 residues long. Per germline, CDR1 SGHVS and CDR2 FQNEAQ. Looking up the rest from reference TRBV7-8 and TRBJ2-1 gives the full variable domain: GAGVSQSPRYKVAKRGQDVALRCDPISGHVSLFWYQQALGQGPEFLTYFQNEAQLDKSGLPSDRFFAERPEGSVSTLKIQRTQQEDSAVYLCASSLELAGRYNEQFFGPGTRLTVL.

This rearrangement joins TRBV2 to TRBJ1-1; 11 nucleotides agree with TRBD1. Germline CDR1 SNHLY, CDR2 FYNNEI. J lost 0 bases, V lost 7 bases, and 4 bases had no gene match. CDR3 size: 15 residues. For the CDR3, the DNA is TGTGCCAGCAAGGGACAGGGGGGAATGAACACTGAAGCTTTCTTT. Amino acid sequence: CASKGQGGMNTEAFF.

This chain connects TRBV4-1 to TRBJ1-3; D remains ambiguous. The V gene lost 0 bases and the J gene lost 1 base, with 7 bases spanning the gap. Germline CDR1 reads MGHRA; CDR2 reads YSYEKL. The length of the CDR3 is 15 residues. The CDR3 loop reads CASSQDRSSGNTIYF. The CDR3 DNA is TGCGCCAGCAGCCAAGATCGCAGTTCTGGAAACACCATATATTTT.

Written as DNA, the CDR3 is TGTGCCAGCAGCTTGGAGACCGGGAGGGCGTACGAGCAGTACTTC. It is translated as CASSLETGRAYEQYF. The rearrangement links TRBV5-6 to TRBJ2-7; the match to TRBD2 covers 8 bases. The CDR3 has 15 residues. The V gene end was trimmed by 0 bases and the J gene end by 4 bases; junction bases not matched to a gene: 6. CDR1 and CDR2 from the germline V gene are SGHDT and YYEEEE.

This clone was counted only a few times. The V gene is TRBV27, the J gene TRBJ2-7, with D unresolved. Trimming left V 2 bases short and J 0 bases short, with 17 bases between. This CDR3 is 17 amino acids long. From germline, CDR1 is MNHEY and CDR2 SMNVEV (reference sequence). The CDR3 DNA follows: TGTGCCAGCAGTTTACAGATGCCTTCAGGTCGCTCCTACGAGCAGTACTTC. It is translated as CASSLQMPSGRSYEQYF.

The chain couples TRBV30 to TRBJ1-6, with no clear D. V gave up 8 bases and J gave up 0 bases, with 11 bases separating them. This CDR3 is built from 14 residues. Germline CDR1 and CDR2: GTSNPN and SVGIG (reference sequence). Here the CDR3 DNA reads TGTGCCGGTGAGAAGAGCTCCTATAATTCACCCCTCCACTTT. Protein sequence: CAGEKSSYNSPLHF.

This chain connects TRBV4-1 to TRBJ2-2; D gene ambiguous. The CDR3 runs to 17 residues. The germline gives CDR1 MGHRA, CDR2 YSYEKL. Trimming stripped 0 bases from V and 0 bases from J, with 11 bases between. As DNA, the CDR3 is TGCGCCAGCAGCCAAGAGGTGAACCTCCCGAACACCGGGGAGCTGTTTTTT. It is translated as CASSQEVNLPNTGELFF.

The V call is TRBV5-1, the J call TRBJ1-4; D is uncertain. Trimming left V 2 bases short and J 2 bases short, with 7 bases between. Per germline, CDR1 SGHRS and CDR2 YFSETQ. The CDR3 sequence is 14 residues long. DNA for the CDR3: TGCGCCAGCAGCTTCGGACCTACTAATGAAAAACTGTTTTTT. Its translation is CASSFGPTNEKLFF.

V gene TRBV4-1 combines with J gene TRBJ2-1; TRBD2 matches at 7 bases. Germline CDR1 reads MGHRA; CDR2 reads YSYEKL. The CDR3 spans 15 residues. The V segment lost 9 bases and the J segment 0 bases; nucleotides outside the gene matches: 8. The DNA for the CDR3 is TGCGCCAGTTGGACTAGGGCGAGCTCCTACAATGAGCAGTTCTTC. Translated, it gives CASWTRASSYNEQFF.

J is TRBJ2-3 and V is TRBV7-2; D remains unclear. V lost 5 bases, J lost 1 base, and 10 bases lay in between. The CDR3 is 14 residues long. Per germline, CDR1 SGHTA and CDR2 FQGNSA. Here the CDR3 reads CASSPSARTDTQYF. The CDR3, as DNA: TGTGCCAGCAGCCCCAGCGCCCGCACAGATACGCAGTATTTT.